Sequencing of this T cell receptor beta chain was carried out in a study of PD-1 blockade in classical Hodgkin lymphoma. Each patient relapsed following autologous stem cell transplantation, and prior brentuximab vedotin exposure differed. The CDR3 covers 12 residues. The germline V gene encodes CDR1 SEHNR and CDR2 FQNEAQ (reference sequence). V gave up 6 bases and J gave up 2 bases, with 8 bases separating them. Libraries were prepared by immunoSEQ multiplex PCR; TCRdb keeps only in-frame clonotypes and omits some of them. Seen here are 22,000 or so clones, about 82% observed once, and the top ten hold roughly 17%.

The TCR originated in a human donor with classical Hodgkin lymphoma. This material consisted of peripheral blood mononuclear cells (PBMCs), taken before the second cycle of nivolumab. This chain joins TRBV7-9 and TRBJ2-7, with D possibly being TRBD1 (6 bases). CDR3 bases: TGTGCCAGCAGTAGACAGGCCTACGAGCAGTACTTC. This gives the protein CASSRQAYEQYF.